Below are 20 T cell receptor beta chains sequenced from a single sample in a study of T-cell reconstitution after alpha-beta-depleted transplantation in children. A library of TCRbeta sequences, prepared with unique molecular identifiers, was generated. TCRdb re-called the PCR reads through MiXCR, storing one row per CDR3 protein. Among a few hundred thousand distinct CDR3 sequences listed, about 14% were seen once. The specimen comprised PBMCs, sampled from the stem cell graft. All receptors come from a human donor who donated a stem cell graft to a child with Fanconi anemia.

There are many counts of this clonotype. The V call is TRBV9, the J call TRBJ2-7, with TRBD2 as a possible D gene (6 bases). V was pared by 4 bases and J by 5 bases, with 19 bases between. Germline V lookup: CDR1 SGDLS, CDR2 YYNGEE. The CDR3 consists of 15 residues. The CDR3 sequence: CASSKGTPTTNEQYF. CDR3 DNA sequence: TGTGCCAGCAGCAAAGGGACTCCAACAACCAACGAGCAGTACTTC.

The chain joins TRBV9 to TRBJ2-3; D is perhaps TRBD2 (6 bases). Trimming stripped 4 bases from V and 2 bases from J, with 23 bases between. Germline CDR1 SGDLS, CDR2 YYNGEE. The CDR3 extends over 18 amino acids. The CDR3 here is CASSPHPLGDSPTDTQYF. The DNA for the CDR3 is TGTGCCAGCAGCCCCCACCCTTTGGGGGACTCTCCCACAGATACGCAGTATTTT. Using reference TRBV9 and TRBJ2-3 for the parts outside the CDR3, the full variable domain is DSGVTQTPKHLITATGQRVTLRCSPRSGDLSVYWYQQSLDQGLQFLIQYYNGEERAKGNILERFSAQQFPDLHSELNLSSLELGDSALYFCASSPHPLGDSPTDTQYFGPGTRLTVL.

This clonotype was observed a few times. The rearrangement joins TRBV6-4 to TRBJ1-1; TRBD1 might be the D (5 bases). Per the germline V gene, CDR1 is MRHNA and CDR2 is SNTAGT. This CDR3 is 14 amino acids long. V was cut by 0 bases and J by 7 bases, with 12 bases left in between. The CDR3 nucleotides are TGTGCCAGCAGTGACTCGACAAGGGGTGGTGAAGCTTTCTTT. It translates to CASSDSTRGGEAFF.

This clonotype was recorded a few times. Here the CDR3 reads CASSQAFPSNTDTQYF. The CDR3 DNA follows: TGCGCCAGCAGCCAGGCTTTCCCCAGTAACACAGATACGCAGTATTTT. The V and J genes are TRBV4-3 and TRBJ2-3; D remains unclear. With 3 bases removed from V and 2 bases from J, the gap between germline ends came to 15 bases. CDR1 and CDR2 from the germline V gene are LGHNA and YSLEER. This CDR3 comprises 16 residues.

This clonotype was observed a few times. This rearrangement joins TRBV15 to TRBJ2-5; 10 bases agree with TRBD2. This CDR3 region has 16 residues. The V gene's germline CDR1 is LNHNV and CDR2 YYDKDF (reference sequence). The ends lost 0 bases at V and 4 bases at J; junction bases unmatched: 5. The DNA for the CDR3 is TGTGCCACCAGCAGAGAACTAGCGGGGCTTGTAGAGACCCAGTACTTC. It yields the protein CATSRELAGLVETQYF.

This chain joins TRBV7-9 and TRBJ2-1; D remains unclear. The CDR3 is 12 amino acids. Germline loops: CDR1 SEHNR, CDR2 FQNEAQ (reference sequence). Between the trimmed V and J ends, which lost 7 bases and 5 bases, there was a span of 9 bases. CDR3 protein: CASMADDNEQFF. The CDR3 nucleotides read TGTGCCAGCATGGCGGATGACAATGAGCAGTTCTTC.

This clonotype was counted only a few times. The chain is built from TRBV20-1 and TRBJ2-1; D unclear. The V end lost 4 bases, the J end lost 8 bases, and 12 bases lay between the germline ends. The CDR3 runs to 12 residues. The germline gives CDR1 DFQATT, CDR2 SNEGSKA (reference sequence). Written as DNA, the CDR3 is TGCAGTGCTAACCCTTGGGGATATGAGCAGTTCTTC. Its protein product is CSANPWGYEQFF.

This clonotype occurred once. The rearrangement joins TRBV10-1 to TRBJ2-3, with D uncertain. Germline CDR1 and CDR2: WNHNN and SYGVQD (reference sequence). This CDR3 has 14 amino acids. V was clipped by 6 bases and J by 7 bases, with 17 bases between them. The CDR3 DNA follows: TGCGCCAGCAGCCCATCGGTCAGCGTAAATACGCAGTATTTT. Its translation: CASSPSVSVNTQYF.

This clonotype was seen at least ten times. The genes are TRBV10-3 and TRBJ2-2; TRBD2 is a possible D gene (6 bases). Germline CDR1 reads ENHRY; CDR2 reads SYGVKD. The CDR3 consists of 15 residues. Trimming removed 2 bases at V and 7 bases at J, with 14 bases between. The CDR3 sequence is CAISEPATGGGELFF. The CDR3, as DNA: TGTGCCATCAGTGAGCCCGCTACCGGGGGCGGGGAGCTGTTTTTT.

The chain is built from TRBV12-3 or TRBV12-4 and TRBJ2-1; TRBD1 might be the D (6 bases). V lost 6 bases and J 4 bases, leaving 16 bases between the germline ends. The CDR3 loop spans 15 amino acids. The CDR3 DNA follows: TGTGCCAGCAGCGATCGCAGGGGCGCTTACAATGAGCAGTTCTTC. It specifies CASSDRRGAYNEQFF.

Written as DNA, the CDR3 is TGTGCCAGCAGCGTCCAGGGAGCAGCATATGAAAAACTGTTTTTT. The encoded protein is CASSVQGAAYEKLFF. The chain carries TRBV6-1 and TRBJ1-4; D might be TRBD1 (5 bases). Germline CDR1 and CDR2: MNHNS and SASEGT. V dropped 6 bases and J dropped 6 bases, with 17 bases sitting between them. The CDR3 is 15 amino acids.

By sample share, this clonotype is medium-sized. The chain employs TRBV7-2 and TRBJ1-2; TRBD1 matches at 8 bases. CDR3 length equals 13 residues. CDR1 is SGHTA, CDR2 FQGNSA, per germline. Trimming removed 4 bases from V and 4 bases from J; junction bases left unmatched: 2. CDR3 DNA: TGTGCCAGCAGCTCCGGACAGGGCTATGGCTACACCTTC. Protein: CASSSGQGYGYTF.

V and J are TRBV19 and TRBJ2-7; D is perhaps TRBD1 (6 bases). V was trimmed by 11 bases and J by 5 bases, leaving 16 bases between them. Germline CDR1 is LNHDA and CDR2 is SQIVND (reference sequence). This CDR3 comprises 12 residues. The CDR3 spells CASRGVMNEQYF. CDR3 bases: TGTGCCTCCAGGGGAGTTATGAACGAGCAGTACTTC.

The chain employs TRBV10-3 and TRBJ1-6, with a tentative D call TRBD1 (5 bases). Per germline, CDR1 ENHRY and CDR2 SYGVKD. The CDR3 totals 12 residues. V dropped 10 bases and J dropped 7 bases, with 11 bases sitting between them. CDR3: CATEGTNSPLHF. The DNA of the CDR3 is TGTGCCACAGAGGGGACCAATTCACCCCTCCACTTT.

In its sample, this clonotype was seen a few times. The chain links TRBV7-6 to TRBJ1-1, with 8 bases matching TRBD1. The CDR3 is 15 amino acids. The germline V gene encodes CDR1 SGHVS and CDR2 FNYEAQ. J gave up 5 bases and V 5 bases, and 10 bases lay outside the gene matches. This CDR3 reads CASSRRTGSETEAFF. CDR3 coding DNA: TGTGCCAGCAGCCGAAGGACAGGGTCGGAGACTGAAGCTTTCTTT.

In this sample, this clonotype turned up a few times. V usage is TRBV20-1 and J usage is TRBJ2-1; the D gene could be TRBD1 or TRBD2 (5 bases each). Germline CDR1 reads DFQATT; CDR2 reads SNEGSKA (reference sequence). Trimming shortened V by 4 bases and J by 8 bases, and 15 bases separated the two germline ends. This CDR3 is 13 amino acids long. The CDR3 bases are TGCAGTGCTACCCGAGGGGCTAGACATGAGCAGTTCTTC. Protein product: CSATRGARHEQFF.

This chain uses TRBV29-1 with TRBJ2-1; 11 nucleotides align to TRBD1. The CDR3 totals 16 residues. Germline V gene sequence: CDR1 SQVTM, CDR2 ANQGSEA. V shed 0 bases and J 4 bases; nucleotides not matched to a gene: 5. CDR3 sequence reads: CSVEDLRDRGYNEQFF. The CDR3 DNA sequence: TGCAGCGTTGAAGATCTCCGGGACAGGGGGTACAATGAGCAGTTCTTC.

This clonotype occurred many times. V usage is TRBV5-5 and J usage is TRBJ1-1; D not resolved. The CDR3 totals 14 residues. V gave up 2 bases and J gave up 1 base, with 9 bases separating them. Germline values: CDR1 SGHKS, CDR2 YYEKEE (reference sequence). The CDR3 DNA reads as TGTGCCAGCAGCTTAAGCTGGTCGAACACTGAAGCTTTCTTT. Protein product: CASSLSWSNTEAFF.

This clonotype has at least ten counts. The CDR3 DNA reads TGCAGTGCGCCCAACAGGGGAAGCGGCTTAGATGAGCAGTTCTTC. Protein sequence: CSAPNRGSGLDEQFF. V and J are TRBV20-1 and TRBJ2-1, with 7 bases identical to TRBD1. Germline V gene sequence: CDR1 DFQATT, CDR2 SNEGSKA (reference sequence). The V segment lost 6 bases and the J segment 8 bases; nucleotides outside the gene matches: 16. The CDR3 is made up of 15 amino acids.

This clonotype was seen many times. V gene TRBV20-1 combines with J gene TRBJ2-7, with a possible D match to TRBD2 (5 bases). The germline V gene encodes CDR1 DFQATT and CDR2 SNEGSKA (reference sequence). CDR3 length: 12 amino acids. Trimming took off 5 bases at V and 2 bases at J, with 10 bases between the two ends. The CDR3 region is CSAGSRTYEQYV. CDR3 DNA: TGCAGTGCTGGGAGCAGAACCTACGAGCAGTACGTC.